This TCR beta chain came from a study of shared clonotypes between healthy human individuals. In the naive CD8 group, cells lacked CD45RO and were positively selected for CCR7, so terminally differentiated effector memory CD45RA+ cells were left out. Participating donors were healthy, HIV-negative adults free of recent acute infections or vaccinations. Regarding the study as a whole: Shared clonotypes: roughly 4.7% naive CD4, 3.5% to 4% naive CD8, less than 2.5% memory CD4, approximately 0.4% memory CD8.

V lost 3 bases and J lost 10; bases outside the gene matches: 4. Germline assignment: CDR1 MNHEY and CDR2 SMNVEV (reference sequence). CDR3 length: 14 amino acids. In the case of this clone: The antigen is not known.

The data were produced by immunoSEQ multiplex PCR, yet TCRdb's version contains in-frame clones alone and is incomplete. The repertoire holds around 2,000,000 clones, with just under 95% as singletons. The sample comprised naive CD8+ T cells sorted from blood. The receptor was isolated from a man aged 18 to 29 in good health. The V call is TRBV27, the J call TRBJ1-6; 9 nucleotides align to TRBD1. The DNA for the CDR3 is TGTGCCAGCAGTTTTGGGACAGGGATATCACCCCTCCACTTT. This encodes CASSFGTGISPLHF.